These 20 T cell receptor beta chains originate from one sample sequenced in a study of cytomegalovirus exposure and HLA in healthy donors. The PCR ran on 60 Vbeta and 13 Jbeta primers. Clones were read by immunoSEQ multiplex PCR, and TCRdb kept only the in-frame ones, dropping some. The sample yields 84,000 or so clones, under 80% seen once. The material sequenced was PBMCs. These TCRs come from a boy aged 5-17 years in good health and CMV-seronegative.

The rearrangement links TRBV29-1 to TRBJ1-1; 7 nucleotides align to TRBD1. Trimming cost V 0 bases and J 3 bases; bases outside gene matches: 4. This CDR3 has 14 amino acids. Germline lookup yields CDR1 SQVTM and CDR2 ANQGSEA. In DNA form, the CDR3 reads TGCAGCGTTGAAGATACAGGGGATCACACTGAAGCTTTCTTT. Protein: CSVEDTGDHTEAFF.

This chain links TRBV5-1 with TRBJ1-5; no clear D gene. The CDR3 loop spans 14 amino acids. In germline, CDR1 is SGHRS, CDR2 YFSETQ. V lost 0 bases and J 11 bases, leaving 15 bases between the germline ends. CDR3 residues: CASSLEPEVGSQHF. The DNA for the CDR3 is TGCGCCAGCAGCTTGGAACCAGAGGTCGGCTCCCAGCATTTT. Combining the CDR3 with reference TRBV5-1 and TRBJ1-5 gives the whole variable domain KAGVTQTPRYLIKTRGQQVTLSCSPISGHRSVSWYQQTPGQGLQFLFEYFSETQRNKGNFPGRFSGRQFSNSRSEMNVSTLELGDSALYLCASSLEPEVGSQHFGDGTRLSIL.

This chain connects TRBV7-8 to TRBJ1-5, with a weak D call TRBD1 (6 bases). Germline CDR1 and CDR2: SGHVS and FQNEAQ. V gave up 4 bases and J gave up 7 bases, with 11 bases separating them. This CDR3 has 13 residues. The CDR3 protein is CASSSQGGQPQHF. The DNA of the CDR3 is TGTGCCAGCAGCTCACAGGGTGGGCAGCCCCAGCATTTT.

The CDR3 DNA is TGTGCCAGCAGCGTAGGGAGTAGTGTCAATACGCAGTATTTT. It is translated as CASSVGSSVNTQYF. V is TRBV9 and J is TRBJ2-3; D is undetermined. Germline loops: CDR1 SGDLS, CDR2 YYNGEE. V was pared by 0 bases and J by 7 bases, with 12 bases between. The CDR3 extends over 14 amino acids.

V is TRBV28 and J is TRBJ1-5; TRBD1 agrees at 9 bases. This CDR3 comprises 15 residues. Germline assignment: CDR1 MDHEN and CDR2 SYDVKM. V lost 5 bases to trimming and J lost 5 bases; unmatched junction nucleotides: 7. In DNA form, the CDR3 reads TGTGCCAGCAGTGCCGGGACAGGGTACGATCAGCCCCAGCATTTT. As protein: CASSAGTGYDQPQHF. Full variable domain (outside the CDR3, taken from reference TRBV28 and TRBJ1-5): DVKVTQSSRYLVKRTGEKVFLECVQDMDHENMFWYRQDPGLGLRLIYFSYDVKMKEKGDIPEGYSVSREKKERFSLILESASTNQTSMYLCASSAGTGYDQPQHFGDGTRLSIL.

This chain uses TRBV25-1 with TRBJ2-2, with a weak D call TRBD1 (5 bases). With 0 bases removed from V and 3 bases from J, the gap between germline ends came to 5 bases. In germline, CDR1 is MGHDK, CDR2 SYGVNS. CDR3 length: 14 amino acids. CDR3: CASSEYRDTGELFF. DNA for the CDR3: TGTGCCAGCAGTGAATACAGGGACACCGGGGAGCTGTTTTTT. Full variable domain (remainder filled in from reference TRBV25-1 and TRBJ2-2): EADIYQTPRYLVIGTGKKITLECSQTMGHDKMYWYQQDPGMELHLIHYSYGVNSTEKGDLSSESTVSRIRTEHFPLTLESARPSHTSQYLCASSEYRDTGELFFGEGSRLTVL.

CDR3 in amino acids: CAWGGSGANVLTF. The DNA for the CDR3 is TGTGCCTGGGGAGGATCTGGGGCCAACGTCCTGACTTTC. The chain recombines TRBV30 with TRBJ2-6; TRBD2 is a possible D gene (5 bases). The CDR3 contains 13 residues. Per the germline V gene, CDR1 is GTSNPN and CDR2 is SVGIG (reference sequence). V gave up 5 bases and J gave up 1 base, with 6 bases separating them.

The chain carries TRBV4-1 and TRBJ2-5, with D possibly being TRBD2 (7 bases). Germline loops: CDR1 MGHRA, CDR2 YSYEKL. CDR3 size: 16 residues. Trimming removed 1 base from V and 4 bases from J, with 16 bases in between. The CDR3 sequence is CASSQAGLGGSETQYF. The CDR3 DNA is TGCGCCAGCAGCCAAGCCGGACTAGGGGGATCAGAGACCCAGTACTTC.

The chain uses TRBV5-1 and TRBJ2-7, with 8 bases that match TRBD2. The CDR3 runs 15 residues. Per germline, CDR1 SGHRS and CDR2 YFSETQ. The V segment lost 4 bases and the J segment 3 bases; nucleotides outside the gene matches: 9. CDR3 sequence (DNA): TGCGCCAGCAGCATGGAAAGCGGGAGTGTCTACGAGCAGTACTTC. This sequence encodes CASSMESGSVYEQYF.

The gene calls are TRBV19 and TRBJ1-1; 7 positions match TRBD1. The CDR3 length is 13 residues. V was clipped by 8 bases and J by 4 bases; unmatched bases: 7. Per the germline V gene, CDR1 is LNHDA and CDR2 is SQIVND (reference sequence). CDR3 residues: CASRQGQTTEAFF. In nucleotides, the CDR3 is TGTGCCAGTCGACAGGGACAGACCACTGAAGCTTTCTTT.

This chain links TRBV7-9 with TRBJ2-1; TRBD1 is a possible D gene (7 bases). CDR1 is SEHNR, CDR2 FQNEAQ, per germline (reference sequence). The V end lost 0 bases, the J end lost 9 bases, and 15 bases lay between the germline ends. The CDR3 spans 15 residues. CDR3 amino acids: CASSLALPGGIEQFF. The CDR3 DNA follows: TGTGCCAGCAGCTTAGCGCTGCCAGGGGGGATTGAGCAGTTCTTC.

The chain recombines TRBV6-1 with TRBJ1-6, with 7 nucleotides matching TRBD1. The CDR3 is 15 residues long. The ends lost 6 bases at V and 7 bases at J; junction bases unmatched: 9. Germline CDR1 reads MNHNS; CDR2 reads SASEGT. The DNA of the CDR3 is TGTGCCAGCAGCGGGACAGTTGGGGCGAATTCACCCCTCCACTTT. Translated: CASSGTVGANSPLHF.

The chain uses TRBV4-1 and TRBJ2-3, with TRBD2 matching over 11 bases. CDR3 size: 15 residues. Germline trimming cut 6 bases from V and 1 base from J; bases unmatched to any gene: 3. Germline V gene data show CDR1 as MGHRA and CDR2 as YSYEKL. The CDR3, as DNA: TGCGCCAGCAGTCTACTAGCGGGGGGCACAGATACGCAGTATTTT. Encoded protein: CASSLLAGGTDTQYF.

The rearrangement links TRBV28 to TRBJ2-5; D remains unclear. This CDR3 has 13 residues. V was trimmed by 1 base and J by 2 bases, leaving 5 bases between them. In germline, CDR1 is MDHEN, CDR2 SYDVKM. As DNA, the CDR3 is TGTGCCAGCAGTTTATCCCTACAAGAGACCCAGTACTTC. Encoded protein: CASSLSLQETQYF.

This chain links TRBV6-5 with TRBJ2-3; D is perhaps TRBD2 (6 bases). The germline V gene has CDR1 MNHEY and CDR2 SVGAGI. The germline V and J ends were trimmed by 2 bases and 0 bases, with 6 bases remaining between them. The CDR3 spans 14 residues. CDR3 bases: TGTGCCAGCAGTTACGCGGGGAGCACAGATACGCAGTATTTT. Translated, it gives CASSYAGSTDTQYF.

This chain connects TRBV7-9 to TRBJ2-1; TRBD2 matches at 12 bases. Germline assignment: CDR1 SEHNR and CDR2 FQNEAQ (reference sequence). Trimming took 6 bases from V and 0 from J; bases not matched to a gene: 0. The CDR3 length is 15 residues. CDR3 residues: CASRLAGGSYNEQFF. DNA for the CDR3: TGTGCCAGCAGACTAGCGGGGGGCTCCTACAATGAGCAGTTCTTC.

This chain joins TRBV6-6 and TRBJ1-5; unclear D gene. Trimming shortened V by 6 bases and J by 5 bases, and 11 bases separated the two germline ends. CDR1 and CDR2 from the germline V gene are MNHNY and SVGAGI (reference sequence). The CDR3 is 13 amino acids. The CDR3 reads CASSRESDQPQHF. The CDR3 DNA reads as TGTGCCAGCAGCCGAGAGTCCGATCAGCCCCAGCATTTT.

The chain links TRBV28 to TRBJ2-3; 7 bases fit TRBD2. CDR1 is MDHEN and CDR2 is SYDVKM in the germline V gene. Germline trimming cut 5 bases from V and 6 bases from J; bases unmatched to any gene: 14. CDR3 length: 16 amino acids. In DNA form, the CDR3 reads TGTGCCAGCAGTACCCGGGGGTGGGAGGGCTTGGATACGCAGTATTTT. It is translated as CASSTRGWEGLDTQYF.

The rearrangement joins TRBV30 to TRBJ2-1, with a possible D match to TRBD1 (5 bases). Trimming took off 4 bases at V and 9 bases at J, with 25 bases between the two ends. The CDR3 consists of 16 residues. Germline CDR1 is GTSNPN and CDR2 is SVGIG (reference sequence). In nucleotides, the CDR3 is TGTGCCTGGATCGACGCCTCCGGGCCTAGGGGTCCTGAGCAGTTCTTC. As protein: CAWIDASGPRGPEQFF. Drawing the rest from reference TRBV30 and TRBJ2-1, the complete variable domain is SQTIHQWPATLVQPVGSPLSLECTVEGTSNPNLYWYRQAAGRGLQLLFYSVGIGQISSEVPQNLSASRPQDRQFILSSKKLLLSDSGFYLCAWIDASGPRGPEQFFGPGTRLTVL.

This rearrangement joins TRBV4-1 to TRBJ1-1; 8 bases agree with TRBD1. Looked up from germline, CDR1 is MGHRA and CDR2 is YSYEKL. This CDR3 is built from 17 residues. Unmatched junction bases numbered 7, after V lost 0 bases and J lost 1 base. In nucleotides, the CDR3 is TGCGCCAGCAGCCAAGATGGGCAGGGGGCGCGGAACACTGAAGCTTTCTTT. It codes for CASSQDGQGARNTEAFF.